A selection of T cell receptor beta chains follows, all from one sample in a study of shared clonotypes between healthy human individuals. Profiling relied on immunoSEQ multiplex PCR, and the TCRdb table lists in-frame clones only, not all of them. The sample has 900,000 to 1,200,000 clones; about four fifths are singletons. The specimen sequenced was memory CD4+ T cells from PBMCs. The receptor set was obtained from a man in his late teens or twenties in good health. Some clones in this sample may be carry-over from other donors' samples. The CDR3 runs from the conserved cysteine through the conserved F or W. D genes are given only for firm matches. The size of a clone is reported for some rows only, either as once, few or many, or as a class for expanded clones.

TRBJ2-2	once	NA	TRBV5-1	CASSLTGTGPGELFF	TGCGCCAGCAGCCTTACCGGGACCGGACCCGGGGAGCTGTTTTTT
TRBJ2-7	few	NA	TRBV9	CASSVAPQSDYYEQYF	TGTGCCAGCAGCGTAGCCCCTCAAAGCGATTACTACGAGCAGTACTTC
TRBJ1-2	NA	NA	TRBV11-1	CASSANWGGYTF	TGTGCCAGCAGCGCCAATTGGGGAGGCTACACCTTC
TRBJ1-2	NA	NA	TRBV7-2	CASSLAAAPINYGYTF	TGTGCCAGCAGCTTAGCAGCAGCGCCCATTAACTATGGCTACACCTTC
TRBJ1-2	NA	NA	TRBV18	CASSWEPGYGYTF	TGTGCCAGCTCCTGGGAGCCAGGATATGGCTACACCTTC
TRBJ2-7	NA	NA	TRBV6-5	CASSAWDRAGGQYF	TGTGCCAGCAGTGCCTGGGACAGGGCGGGAGGGCAGTACTTC
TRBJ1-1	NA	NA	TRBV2	CASSEGARGAGFMNTEAFF	TGTGCCAGCAGTGAAGGGGCCCGAGGGGCTGGGTTTATGAACACTGAAGCTTTCTTT
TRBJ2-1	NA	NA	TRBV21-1	CASYRLAIQGNEQFF	TGTGCCAGCTACCGTCTAGCGATTCAAGGGAATGAGCAGTTCTTC
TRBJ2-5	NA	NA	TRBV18	CASSPARVETQYF	TGTGCCAGCTCACCCGCCAGGGTTGAGACCCAGTACTTC
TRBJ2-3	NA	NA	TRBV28	CASRKGDSSTDTQYF	TGTGCCAGCAGAAAGGGAGATTCTAGCACAGATACGCAGTATTTT
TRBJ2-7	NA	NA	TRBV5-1	CASSPGTGPGTSPRRSSYEQYF	TGCGCCAGCAGCCCGGGGACAGGACCCGGGACTAGCCCTAGACGGAGCTCCTACGAGCAGTACTTC
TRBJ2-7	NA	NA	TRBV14	CASSQEDSTPQYF	TGTGCCAGCAGCCAAGAGGACTCAACCCCGCAGTACTTC
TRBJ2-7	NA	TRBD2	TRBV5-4	CASSSLGRDLHEQYF	TGTGCCAGCAGCTCACTTGGGAGGGACTTGCACGAGCAGTACTTC
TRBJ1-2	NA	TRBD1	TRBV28	CASNQRGLRTGVGYTF	TGTGCCAGCAACCAGAGGGGATTACGGACAGGGGTGGGCTACACCTTC
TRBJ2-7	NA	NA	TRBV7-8	CASSLAPGRTYEQYF	TGTGCCAGCAGCTTAGCTCCGGGACGGACCTACGAGCAGTACTTC
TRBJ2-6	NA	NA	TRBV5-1	CASSTGDFSGANVLTF	TGCGCCAGCAGCACGGGGGACTTCTCTGGGGCCAACGTCCTGACTTTC
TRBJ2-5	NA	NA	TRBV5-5	CASSFAQGQETQYF	TGTGCCAGCAGCTTCGCACAGGGCCAAGAGACCCAGTACTTC
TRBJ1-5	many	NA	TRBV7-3	CASSADSHQPQHF	TGTGCCAGCAGCGCAGACAGTCATCAGCCCCAGCATTTT
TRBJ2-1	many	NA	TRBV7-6	CASSFGRTPGDEQFF	TGTGCCAGCAGCTTTGGGCGGACTCCCGGCGATGAGCAGTTCTTC
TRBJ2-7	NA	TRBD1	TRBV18	CASSYDRAEQYF	TGTGCCAGCTCATACGACAGGGCCGAGCAGTACTTC
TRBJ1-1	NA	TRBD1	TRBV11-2	CASSLDPRGRTEAFF	TGTGCCAGCAGCTTAGATCCAAGGGGGCGCACTGAAGCTTTCTTT
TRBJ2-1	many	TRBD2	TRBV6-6	CASSSTSENNEQFF	TGTGCCAGCAGTTCTACTAGCGAAAACAATGAGCAGTTCTTC
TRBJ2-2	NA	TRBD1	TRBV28	CASSRQGVRTGELFF	TGTGCCAGCAGCCGACAGGGAGTAAGGACCGGGGAGCTGTTTTTT
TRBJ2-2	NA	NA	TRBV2	CASREDTNTGELFF	TGTGCCAGCAGAGAGGACACCAACACCGGGGAGCTGTTTTTT
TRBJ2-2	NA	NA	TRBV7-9	CASSLETNTGELFF	TGTGCCAGCAGCTTAGAGACAAACACCGGGGAGCTGTTTTTT
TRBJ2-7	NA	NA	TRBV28	CASSSGGTGAYEQYF	TGTGCCAGCAGCTCAGGTGGGACGGGGGCCTACGAGCAGTACTTC
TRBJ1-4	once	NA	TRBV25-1	CASSEWTATTNEKLFF	TGTGCCAGCAGTGAATGGACAGCAACAACTAATGAAAAACTGTTTTTT
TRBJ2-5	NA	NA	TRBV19	CSSLGRDFQETQYF	TGTTCCTCTTTGGGTAGGGACTTTCAAGAGACCCAGTACTTC
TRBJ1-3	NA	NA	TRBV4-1	CASSQVAGSSGNTIYF	TGCGCCAGCAGCCAAGTGGCAGGCAGCTCTGGAAACACCATATATTTT